These T cell receptor beta chains were read from a single sample in a study of cytomegalovirus exposure and HLA in healthy donors. Libraries were prepared by immunoSEQ multiplex PCR; TCRdb keeps only in-frame clonotypes and omits some of them. The sample lists around 180,000 clones, about four fifths occurring once. Sequenced material: PBMCs. All receptors derive from a man in his late teens or twenties in good health and CMV-seropositive. Each CDR3 is given with its conserved first and last residue. D genes are given only for firm matches. Clone size appears in some rows only: once, few, many, or a class for an expanded clone.

TRBV11-2,NA,NA,TRBJ1-1,CASSFSLNTEAFF,TGTGCCAGCAGCTTCTCTCTGAACACTGAAGCTTTCTTT
TRBV6-5,NA,TRBD1,TRBJ1-5,CASSFSGQVGNQPQHF,TGTGCCAGCAGTTTCTCCGGACAGGTCGGCAATCAGCCCCAGCATTTT
TRBV27,NA,TRBD1,TRBJ1-2,CASRTGAYGYTF,TGTGCCAGCCGGACAGGGGCCTATGGCTACACCTTC
TRBV30,NA,NA,TRBJ2-3,CAWGLSDTQYF,TGTGCCTGGGGACTATCCGATACGCAGTATTTT
TRBV27,NA,TRBD2,TRBJ2-5,CASSLAGATETQYF,TGTGCCAGCAGTTTGGCGGGAGCCACCGAGACCCAGTACTTC
TRBV10-1,NA,TRBD1,TRBJ1-4,CASSEQGVVATNEKLFF,TGCGCCAGCAGTGAGCAGGGGGTCGTTGCAACTAATGAAAAACTGTTTTTT
TRBV5-5,NA,NA,TRBJ1-1,CASSLGGEINTEAFF,TGTGCCAGCAGCTTGGGGGGAGAGATTAACACTGAAGCTTTCTTT
TRBV2,NA,NA,TRBJ1-1,CASSESGRGLNTEAFF,TGTGCCAGCAGTGAATCGGGCAGGGGATTGAACACTGAAGCTTTCTTT
TRBV6-5,once,TRBD1,TRBJ1-1,CASSSGQGGTEAFF,TGTGCCAGCAGCTCTGGACAGGGAGGGACTGAAGCTTTCTTT
TRBV2,NA,NA,TRBJ2-3,CASSEPASHTQYF,TGTGCCAGCAGTGAACCGGCTAGTCATACGCAGTATTTT
TRBV7-8,NA,TRBD1,TRBJ2-7,CASSPRTGFGYEQYF,TGTGCCAGCAGCCCGCGGACAGGGTTTGGATACGAGCAGTACTTC
TRBV4-1,few,TRBD1,TRBJ1-2,CASSQAGQGVGGYTF,TGCGCCAGCAGCCAGGCCGGACAGGGGGTGGGAGGCTACACCTTC
TRBV7-4,NA,TRBD1,TRBJ2-6,CASSSGTGFGRSGANVLTF,TGTGCCAGCAGCTCCGGGACAGGGTTCGGACGCTCTGGGGCCAACGTCCTGACTTTC
TRBV5-5,NA,NA,TRBJ1-4,CASSPAPSEVIEKLFF,TGTGCCAGCAGCCCGGCACCGTCAGAGGTTATTGAAAAACTGTTTTTT
TRBV9,NA,NA,TRBJ1-5,CASSVEEVSTPHQPQHF,TGTGCCAGCAGCGTAGAAGAGGTCTCCACTCCACATCAGCCCCAGCATTTT
TRBV6-5,NA,TRBD2,TRBJ2-7,CASRASGSSSYEQYF,TGTGCCAGCAGAGCTAGCGGGAGCTCCTCCTACGAGCAGTACTTC
TRBV7-7,NA,TRBD2,TRBJ2-7,CASSHGTSGIYEQYF,TGTGCCAGCAGCCACGGGACTAGCGGAATCTACGAGCAGTACTTC
TRBV6-6,NA,NA,TRBJ2-7,CASSPSYEQYF,TGTGCCAGCTCTCCGTCCTACGAGCAGTACTTC
TRBV9,NA,NA,TRBJ2-2,CASSSSRFPGELFF,TGTGCCAGCAGCTCTTCTAGATTCCCCGGGGAGCTGTTTTTT
TRBV9,NA,TRBD1,TRBJ1-2,CASTQGQGALDAFYTF,TGTGCCAGCACCCAGGGACAGGGGGCCCTGGATGCCTTCTACACCTTC
TRBV7-2,NA,NA,TRBJ2-1,CASSSGKLGRLRHEQFF,TGTGCCAGCAGCTCCGGTAAGCTGGGCCGGCTGCGTCATGAGCAGTTCTTC
TRBV19,NA,NA,TRBJ2-3,CASSGVATDTQYF,TGTGCCAGTAGTGGGGTAGCGACAGATACGCAGTATTTT
TRBV5-6,once,TRBD1,TRBJ2-7,CASSAQGDGGYEQYF,TGTGCCAGCAGCGCACAGGGGGATGGAGGCTACGAGCAGTACTTC
TRBV4-3,NA,TRBD1,TRBJ2-7,CASSQDRWAGQGLYEQYF,TGCGCCAGCAGCCAAGATAGGTGGGCGGGACAGGGACTATACGAGCAGTACTTC
TRBV4-1,NA,TRBD1,TRBJ2-7,CASSPTGQGTYEQYF,TGCGCCAGCAGCCCGACTGGACAGGGAACCTACGAGCAGTACTTC
TRBV30,NA,TRBD2,TRBJ2-7,CAWSIYSGSGEQYF,TGTGCCTGGAGTATCTATAGCGGGTCGGGAGAGCAGTACTTC
TRBV30,NA,NA,TRBJ1-4,CAWMSGLDEKLFF,TGTGCCTGGATGTCAGGGTTAGATGAAAAACTGTTTTTT
TRBV20-1,NA,NA,TRBJ2-3,CSAAQGDTQYF,TGCAGTGCTGCCCAGGGAGATACGCAGTATTTT
TRBV7-9,NA,TRBD2,TRBJ2-2,CASSSSGNPPGELFF,TGTGCCAGCAGCTCTAGCGGGAACCCGCCGGGGGAGCTGTTTTTT
TRBV28,NA,NA,TRBJ1-2,CASNLRTRTFGYTF,TGTGCCAGCAATCTTAGGACACGTACCTTCGGCTACACCTTC
TRBV4-2,NA,NA,TRBJ2-2,CASSQAETTPRFTGELFF,TGTGCCAGCAGCCAAGCGGAGACTACCCCACGCTTTACCGGGGAGCTGTTTTTT
TRBV4-1,NA,NA,TRBJ1-2,CASSQEDFSDNYGYTF,TGCGCCAGCAGCCAAGAAGACTTCTCAGATAACTATGGCTACACCTTC
TRBV9,NA,NA,TRBJ1-2,CASSGGGPNYGYTF,TGTGCCAGCAGCGGCGGGGGCCCTAACTATGGCTACACCTTC
TRBV28,NA,TRBD2,TRBJ2-3,CASRGGVGTDTQYF,TGTGCCAGCAGGGGGGGGGTCGGCACAGATACGCAGTATTTT
TRBV7-2,NA,NA,TRBJ2-7,CASSLDSVSYEQYF,TGTGCCAGCAGCTTAGATTCAGTGTCCTACGAGCAGTACTTC
TRBV19,NA,NA,TRBJ2-7,CASSMGAAYEQYF,TGTGCCAGTAGTATGGGAGCCGCCTACGAGCAGTACTTC
TRBV29-1,NA,TRBD2,TRBJ2-3,CSVRGLAGGRSDTQYF,TGCAGCGTCAGGGGACTAGCGGGAGGGAGGTCAGATACGCAGTATTTT
TRBV28,NA,NA,TRBJ2-5,CASSGFEDRQGTQYF,TGTGCCAGCAGTGGGTTTGAGGACCGCCAGGGGACCCAGTACTTC
TRBV15,few,TRBD1,TRBJ2-1,CATSRDRGLGEQFF,TGTGCCACCAGCAGAGATAGGGGGCTCGGTGAGCAGTTCTTC
TRBV6-6,NA,TRBD1,TRBJ2-7,CASSPPGTGRSEQYF,TGTGCCAGCAGCCCCCCCGGGACAGGGAGGAGCGAGCAGTACTTC